The T cell receptor (beta chain) under discussion was sequenced for a study of technical replicates of blood from several donors. CDR3 length: 14 amino acids. Trimming removed 6 bases from V and 5 bases from J, with 16 bases in between. Germline loops: CDR1 MNHEY, CDR2 SVGAGI. Assay used: immunoSEQ multiplex PCR; TCRdb lists only in-frame clones, some missing. This table holds more than 65,000 clones, roughly 90% found once. The chain recombines TRBV6-5 with TRBJ1-2; TRBD1 is a possible D gene (6 bases). This sequence was found in a human donor in good health. The material sequenced was T cells isolated from PBMCs. CDR3 in amino acids: CASSFDRSKYGYTF. CDR3 DNA sequence: TGTGCCAGCAGCTTTGACAGGTCGAAGTATGGCTACACCTTC.